This entry lists 31 T cell receptor beta chains sequenced from one sample in a study of cytomegalovirus exposure and HLA in healthy donors. Primers: 60 Vbeta forward and 13 Jbeta reverse. TCRdb's copy holds only in-frame clones and misses some; the assay was immunoSEQ multiplex PCR. The sample gives fewer than 200,000 clones, about 80% of which show up once; 1.3% is in the top ten. Sequenced input: PBMCs. The origin of the receptors is a man aged 25-45 years in good health and CMV-seronegative.

The chain has TRBV21-1 and TRBJ2-7; the listed D gene, TRBD2, was not tested against the DNA. TRBV21-1 has pseudogene status. This CDR3 spans 14 amino acids. CDR3 DNA sequence: TGTGCCAGCAGCAAAGGGGAAGGGTCGGGGGAGCAGTACTTC. It specifies CASSKGEGSGEQYF.

The chain employs TRBV28 and TRBJ1-1; 7 bases are shared with TRBD1. CDR1 and CDR2 (germline): MDHEN, SYDVKM. The CDR3 sequence is 14 residues long. Germline trimming cut 7 bases from V and 4 bases from J; bases unmatched to any gene: 9. CDR3 bases: TGTGCCAGCACGGAAGGCAGGGGGACCACTGAAGCTTTCTTT. It yields the protein CASTEGRGTTEAFF.

This clone has more than one count but fewer than ten. V and J are TRBV4-1 and TRBJ2-1, with TRBD2 identical over 11 bases. This CDR3 contains 16 residues. The germline V gene encodes CDR1 MGHRA and CDR2 YSYEKL. V was clipped by 0 bases and J by 7 bases; unmatched bases: 5. CDR3 coding DNA: TGCGCCAGCAGCCAAGAAACTAGCGGGAGAGTTAATGAGCAGTTCTTC. This codes for CASSQETSGRVNEQFF.

This clone came up a few times. The chain is built from TRBV7-9 and TRBJ2-1; the match to TRBD2 covers 15 bases. Germline CDR1 and CDR2: SEHNR and FQNEAQ (reference sequence). CDR3 length equals 17 residues. Unmatched junction bases numbered 4, after V lost 3 bases and J lost 4 bases. CDR3 region: CASSFEGTSGGYNEQFF. CDR3 coding DNA: TGTGCCAGCAGCTTTGAGGGGACTAGCGGGGGGTACAATGAGCAGTTCTTC. The variable domain in full, with the rest retrieved from reference TRBV7-9 and TRBJ2-1, is DTGVSQNPRHKITKRGQNVTFRCDPISEHNRLYWYRQTLGQGPEFLTYFQNEAQLEKSRLLSDRFSAERPKGSFSTLEIQRTEQGDSAMYLCASSFEGTSGGYNEQFFGPGTRLTVL.

This rearrangement joins TRBV11-3 to TRBJ2-2, with 8 positions matching TRBD2. The CDR3 has 16 amino acids. Germline V CDR1 and CDR2: SGHNT, YENEEA. J gave up 3 bases and V 4 bases, and 7 bases lay outside the gene matches. CDR3 nucleotides: TGTGCCAGCAGCTCCCCGGGGGGGCAATACACCGGGGAGCTGTTTTTT. Translated, it gives CASSSPGGQYTGELFF.

The chain has TRBV7-3 and TRBJ2-5; 8 bases agree with TRBD2. Trimming cost V 1 base and J 5 bases; bases outside gene matches: 12. The CDR3 has 17 residues. In germline, CDR1 is SGHTA, CDR2 FQGTGA. The CDR3 spells CASSLMSSAGGLETQYF. CDR3 sequence (DNA): TGTGCCAGCAGCTTAATGAGTTCGGCGGGAGGATTGGAGACCCAGTACTTC.

The chain couples TRBV7-9 to TRBJ2-1; no firm D call. Trimming removed 5 bases from V and 10 bases from J, with 18 bases in between. CDR1 is SEHNR and CDR2 is FQNEAQ in the germline V gene (reference sequence). This CDR3 contains 14 residues. Here the CDR3 DNA reads TGTGCCAGCAGCCAACTGACTTACGATAAGGAGCAGTTCTTC. Translation: CASSQLTYDKEQFF.

This chain uses TRBV6-6 with TRBJ1-4; TRBD1 is a possible D gene (6 bases). The CDR3 totals 15 residues. Germline lookup yields CDR1 MNHNY and CDR2 SVGAGI (reference sequence). V was trimmed by 0 bases and J by 3 bases, leaving 8 bases between them. The CDR3 nucleotides are TGTGCCAGCAGTTACTCTGGACAGCCTAATGAAAAACTGTTTTTT. Amino acid sequence: CASSYSGQPNEKLFF.

The J gene is TRBJ2-6, the V gene TRBV19; 7 positions agree with TRBD1. V gave up 9 bases and J gave up 2 bases; unmatched junction bases: 4. This CDR3 is 14 amino acids long. CDR1 is LNHDA, CDR2 SQIVND, per germline (reference sequence). The CDR3 loop is CASGTDTGANVLTF. CDR3 DNA: TGTGCCAGCGGGACAGACACTGGGGCCAACGTCCTGACTTTC.

This clone was observed once. CDR3 sequence (DNA): TGTGCCAGCAGCAAAACGGGGGGTTCGTGGGAAAGCACAGATACGCAGTATTTT. It translates to CASSKTGGSWESTDTQYF. This sequence joins TRBV11-2 and TRBJ2-3, with 7 bases identical to TRBD2. This CDR3 is built from 18 residues. Germline CDR1 reads SGHAT; CDR2 reads FQNNGV. V trimming: 5 bases; J trimming: 0 bases; junction bases outside the gene matches: 14. The whole variable domain, filled in from reference TRBV11-2 and TRBJ2-3, reads EAGVAQSPRYKIIEKRQSVAFWCNPISGHATLYWYQQILGQGPKLLIQFQNNGVVDDSQLPKDRFSAERLKGVDSTLKIQPAKLEDSAVYLCASSKTGGSWESTDTQYFGPGTRLTVL.

This rearrangement joins TRBV6-4 to TRBJ2-3, with 10 bases fitting TRBD2. Germline trimming cut 3 bases from V and 4 bases from J; bases unmatched to any gene: 1. This CDR3 has 14 residues. Germline CDR1 reads MRHNA; CDR2 reads SNTAGT. CDR3 residues: CASSEGLAPDTQYF. The DNA for the CDR3 is TGTGCCAGCAGTGAGGGACTAGCGCCAGATACGCAGTATTTT.

This clone was detected only a few times. The chain has TRBV5-1 and TRBJ2-7; 9 nucleotides match TRBD1. The CDR3 contains 15 residues. Germline lookup yields CDR1 SGHRS and CDR2 YFSETQ. V gave up 0 bases and J gave up 6 bases; unmatched junction bases: 7. CDR3 region: CASSLGSTGGGEQYF. Written as DNA, the CDR3 is TGCGCCAGCAGCTTGGGCTCTACAGGGGGCGGCGAGCAGTACTTC.

This clone came up once. The chain combines TRBV7-2 with TRBJ2-7; 8 bases are shared with TRBD2. The trim removed 1 base at V and 4 bases at J, leaving 9 bases unmatched. The CDR3 sequence is 16 residues long. Germline loops: CDR1 SGHTA, CDR2 FQGNSA. The CDR3 protein is CASSLEVSGGRYEQYF. The CDR3 DNA follows: TGTGCCAGCAGCTTAGAGGTATCGGGGGGGAGATACGAGCAGTACTTC.

This clone was counted a single time. The CDR3 DNA reads TGTGCCAGCAGCTTGGGGCGGAGCACAGATACGCAGTATTTT. This codes for CASSLGRSTDTQYF. The chain recombines TRBV7-2 with TRBJ2-3; D perhaps matches TRBD1 (5 bases). CDR1 and CDR2 (germline): SGHTA, FQGNSA. This CDR3 comprises 14 residues. Trimming removed 3 bases at V and 0 bases at J, with 7 bases between. The entire variable domain, with the rest obtained from reference TRBV7-2 and TRBJ2-3, is as follows: GAGVSQSPSNKVTEKGKDVELRCDPISGHTALYWYRQSLGQGLEFLIYFQGNSAPDKSGLPSDRFSAERTGGSVSTLTIQRTQQEDSAVYLCASSLGRSTDTQYFGPGTRLTVL.

The chain uses TRBV20-1 and TRBJ2-5, with D tentatively TRBD2 (6 bases). CDR3 length: 10 amino acids. Germline CDR1 and CDR2: DFQATT and SNEGSKA (reference sequence). Trimming removed 3 bases from V and 11 bases from J, with 10 bases in between. DNA of the CDR3: TGCAGTGCTAGCGGAGGGGAGCAGTACTTC. It codes for CSASGGEQYF.

The chain joins TRBV28 to TRBJ1-5; TRBD1 matches at 10 bases. The CDR3 consists of 15 residues. J gave up 6 bases and V 4 bases, and 6 bases lay outside the gene matches. Germline CDR1 reads MDHEN; CDR2 reads SYDVKM. The CDR3 here is CASSWEGDRGQPQHF. CDR3 bases: TGTGCCAGCAGTTGGGAGGGGGACAGGGGTCAGCCCCAGCATTTT.

Concerning this clone itself: One junction end disagrees with the germline gene, perhaps due to a read error. CDR3: CAVRSTGTGQPQHF. The CDR3 DNA reads TGTGCCGTCAGGTCAACAGGGACGGGGCAGCCCCAGCATTTT. The chain uses TRBV10-3 and TRBJ1-5; tentative D call: TRBD1 (6 bases). Per germline, CDR1 ENHRY and CDR2 SYGVKD. The CDR3 sequence is 14 residues long.

The V gene is TRBV6-6, the J gene TRBJ2-7, with 7 bases that match TRBD2. J was trimmed by 1 base and V by 3 bases; bases with no gene match: 3. CDR1 and CDR2 from the germline V gene are MNHNY and SVGAGI (reference sequence). This CDR3 region has 14 residues. The CDR3 sequence is CASSYGRGSYEQYF. In nucleotides, the CDR3 is TGTGCCAGCAGTTATGGGCGGGGGTCCTACGAGCAGTACTTC.

The rearrangement links TRBV7-6 to TRBJ2-7; 10 bases are shared with TRBD1. Trimming at V came to 5 bases and at J to 4 bases, leaving 11 bases not matched to a gene. CDR1 is SGHVS and CDR2 is FNYEAQ in the germline V gene. There are 16 residues in the CDR3. The CDR3 coding sequence is TGTGCCAGCAGCGCCGCCGGGACAGGGGTCGCTTACGAGCAGTACTTC. It yields the protein CASSAAGTGVAYEQYF. The full variable domain, completed using reference TRBV7-6 and TRBJ2-7, is GAGVSQSPRYKVTKRGQDVALRCDPISGHVSLYWYRQALGQGPEFLTYFNYEAQQDKSGLPNDRFSAERPEGSISTLTIQRTEQRDSAMYRCASSAAGTGVAYEQYFGPGTRLTVT.

V and J are TRBV7-8 and TRBJ2-3; TRBD2 agrees at 7 bases. Germline values: CDR1 SGHVS, CDR2 FQNEAQ. The CDR3 is 16 residues long. The junction had 10 bases not matched to a gene; V was cut back by 5 bases and J by 2 bases. Here the CDR3 reads CASSLLASGSTDTQYF. The CDR3 DNA reads TGTGCCAGCAGCCTATTAGCTAGCGGTTCCACAGATACGCAGTATTTT.

The CDR3 DNA is TGCGCCAGCAGCCCAGACAGCGGGCCCTTCTCTGGAAACACCATATATTTT. It is translated as CASSPDSGPFSGNTIYF. The chain uses TRBV5-1 and TRBJ1-3; TRBD1 might be the D (5 bases). CDR3 length equals 17 residues. Trimming shortened V by 4 bases and J by 0 bases, and 17 bases separated the two germline ends. Germline CDR1 and CDR2: SGHRS and YFSETQ.

The V and J genes are TRBV11-2 and TRBJ1-2; D might be TRBD1 (5 bases). CDR3 length equals 14 residues. From germline, CDR1 is SGHAT and CDR2 FQNNGV. V gave up 5 bases and J gave up 2 bases, with 12 bases separating them. The CDR3 spells CASSPRQGNYGYTF. The DNA for the CDR3 is TGTGCCAGCAGCCCGCGTCAGGGAAACTATGGCTACACCTTC.

The V gene is TRBV30, the J gene TRBJ2-1, with 9 bases aligning to TRBD1. The CDR3 loop spans 12 amino acids. V dropped 8 bases and J dropped 15; count of bases not matched to a gene: 14. Germline values: CDR1 GTSNPN, CDR2 SVGIG (reference sequence). The CDR3 protein is CAGSTGTGFLFF. The CDR3 DNA is TGTGCCGGATCCACCGGGACAGGGTTTTTGTTCTTC.

The chain combines TRBV7-9 with TRBJ1-4, with 7 nucleotides matching TRBD1. This CDR3 region has 14 residues. In germline, CDR1 is SEHNR, CDR2 FQNEAQ (reference sequence). V was clipped by 5 bases and J by 8 bases; unmatched bases: 8. CDR3 bases: TGTGCCAGCAGCCCCAGGGGGATGGAGGAAAAACTGTTTTTT. Residues: CASSPRGMEEKLFF.

Only a few counts were recorded for this clone. The rearrangement uses TRBV5-1 and TRBJ1-1; TRBD1 matches 7 bases. CDR1 SGHRS and CDR2 YFSETQ come from the germline V gene. The V and J ends lost 4 bases and 2 bases, in that order; junction bases with no gene match: 5. This CDR3 has 14 residues. This CDR3 reads CASSIRQGNTEAFF. CDR3 bases: TGCGCCAGCAGCATCCGACAGGGAAACACTGAAGCTTTCTTT.

V is TRBV2 and J is TRBJ2-7, with D tentatively TRBD1 (6 bases). This CDR3 contains 14 residues. Germline V gene sequence: CDR1 SNHLY, CDR2 FYNNEI. V dropped 4 bases and J dropped 2 bases, with 12 bases sitting between them. The CDR3 DNA reads TGTGCCAGCAGTGCAGGGCAGGGGACCTACGAGCAGTACTTC. Translating it yields CASSAGQGTYEQYF.

The V and J genes are TRBV27 and TRBJ2-3; D is unresolved. The CDR3 loop spans 14 amino acids. CDR1 MNHEY and CDR2 SMNVEV come from the germline V gene (reference sequence). The V end was cut by 4 bases, the J end by 4 bases, with 12 bases between. Here the CDR3 reads CASSSSPVADTQYF. CDR3 in DNA: TGTGCCAGCAGTTCCTCCCCGGTGGCAGATACGCAGTATTTT.

The chain uses TRBV2 and TRBJ2-1; 8 bases align to TRBD1. The junction had 4 bases not matched to a gene; V was cut back by 4 bases and J by 5 bases. This CDR3 has 14 residues. Germline values: CDR1 SNHLY, CDR2 FYNNEI. CDR3 sequence reads: CASSAQGADNEQFF. The CDR3, as DNA: TGTGCCAGCAGTGCCCAGGGGGCCGACAATGAGCAGTTCTTC.

The chain has TRBV7-2 and TRBJ2-6; the match to TRBD2 covers 7 bases. V shed 6 bases, J shed 4 bases, and the junction held 15 bases outside the gene matches. This CDR3 has 18 amino acids. Germline loops: CDR1 SGHTA, CDR2 FQGNSA. The CDR3 nucleotides are TGTGCCAGCAGATTTCCGGGACTATCAACGTCAGGGGCCAACGTCCTGACTTTC. Translating gives CASRFPGLSTSGANVLTF.

The chain joins TRBV6-6 to TRBJ2-2; D may be TRBD2 (6 bases). V shed 8 bases and J shed 1 base, with 14 bases lying between them. Germline CDR1 MNHNY, CDR2 SVGAGI (reference sequence). There are 15 residues in the CDR3. The CDR3 loop is CASSEATRNTGELFF. CDR3 in DNA: TGTGCCAGCTCCGAAGCGACTAGGAACACCGGGGAGCTGTTTTTT.

This clone was seen more than once but under ten times. The V gene is TRBV10-3, the J gene TRBJ1-1, with D unresolved. CDR1 and CDR2 from the germline V gene are ENHRY and SYGVKD. The CDR3 is 12 residues long. V lost 0 bases, J lost 7 bases, and 6 bases lay in between. The CDR3 DNA reads as TGTGCCATCAGTGAGTCGTCAGATGAAGCTTTCTTT. The encoded protein is CAISESSDEAFF.